This T cell receptor (beta chain) was observed in a study of T cell responses to AZD1222 COVID-19 vaccine. Study as a whole: Samples with a second dose at about 4 or about 12 weeks were pooled together. Study outcomes and limitations: Samples come after the peak T cell response, not at day 14.

J was trimmed by 7 bases and V by 7 bases; bases with no gene match: 12. Germline CDR1 is MNHNY and CDR2 is SVGAGI (reference sequence). The CDR3 is made up of 15 amino acids. With regard to this clone: The antigen is undetermined.

This table comes from immunoSEQ multiplex PCR, and its TCRdb copy is limited to in-frame clones, with some not included. This sample carries 150,000 to 200,000 clones, approximately 91% of them seen once, and the ten largest clones take approximately 0.98%. The source of this sequence is an adult in good health. The source material was peripheral blood, sampled on day 0 of AZD1222 vaccination. V and J are TRBV6-6 and TRBJ1-2; 10 positions match TRBD1. CDR3 sequence: CASIQSGTGDAGYTF. The DNA of the CDR3 is TGTGCCAGCATCCAGTCCGGGACAGGGGATGCTGGCTACACCTTC.